This T cell receptor beta chain was found in a study of Graves' ophthalmopathy and Graves' hyperthyroidism. Certain patients were not enrolled. These were patients with other autoimmune diseases, uncontrolled infections, pregnancy or lactation. Diagnoses were established from clinical symptoms, serum thyroxine, TRAb, thyroid ultrasound and orbital computed tomography. From RNA, the CDR3 regions of TCR beta chains were amplified and sequenced. The library came from an HTBI-primed first-round RT-PCR and a second-round multiplex PCR. One entry per CDR3 protein, called by TCRdb with MiXCR from the multiplex PCR reads. There are approximately 700,000 distinct CDR3 sequences in the sample; approximately 40% occur only once, and 44% lies in the top ten. The CDR3 consists of 17 residues. The germline gives CDR1 SGHVS, CDR2 FQNEAQ. V lost 1 base and J 0 bases, leaving 13 bases between the germline ends.

This TCR was sampled from an adult man with Graves' ophthalmopathy. The material sequenced was peripheral blood. The J gene is TRBJ1-5, the V gene TRBV7-8, with D uncertain. For the CDR3, the DNA is TGTGCCAGCAGCTTAGATAGGATCCCTAATAGCAATCAGCCCCAGCATTTT. Its translation is CASSLDRIPNSNQPQHF.